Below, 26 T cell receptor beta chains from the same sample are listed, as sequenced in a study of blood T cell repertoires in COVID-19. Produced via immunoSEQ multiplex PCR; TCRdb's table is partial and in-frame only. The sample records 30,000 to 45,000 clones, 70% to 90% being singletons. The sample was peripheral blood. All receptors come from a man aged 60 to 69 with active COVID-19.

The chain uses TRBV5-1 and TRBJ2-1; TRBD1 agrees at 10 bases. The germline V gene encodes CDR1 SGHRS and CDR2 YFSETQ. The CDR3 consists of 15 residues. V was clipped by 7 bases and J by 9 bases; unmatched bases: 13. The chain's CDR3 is CASDTGTGAGGEQFF. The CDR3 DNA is TGCGCCAGCGATACCGGGACAGGGGCCGGGGGTGAGCAGTTCTTC. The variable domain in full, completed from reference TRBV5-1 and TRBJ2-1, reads KAGVTQTPRYLIKTRGQQVTLSCSPISGHRSVSWYQQTPGQGLQFLFEYFSETQRNKGNFPGRFSGRQFSNSRSEMNVSTLELGDSALYLCASDTGTGAGGEQFFGPGTRLTVL.

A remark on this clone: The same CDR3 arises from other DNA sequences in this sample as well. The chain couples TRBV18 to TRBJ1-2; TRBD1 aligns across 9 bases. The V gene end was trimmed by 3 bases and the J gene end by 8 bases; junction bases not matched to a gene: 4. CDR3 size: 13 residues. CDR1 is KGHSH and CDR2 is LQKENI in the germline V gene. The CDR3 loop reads CASSPGQGSGYTF. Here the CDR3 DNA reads TGTGCCAGCTCACCCGGACAGGGGAGCGGCTACACCTTC.

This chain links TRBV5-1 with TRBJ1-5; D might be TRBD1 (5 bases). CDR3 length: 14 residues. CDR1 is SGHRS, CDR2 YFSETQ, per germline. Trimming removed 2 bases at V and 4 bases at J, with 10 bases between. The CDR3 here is CASSLGHPNQPQHF. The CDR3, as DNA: TGCGCCAGCAGCTTAGGACACCCAAATCAGCCCCAGCATTTT.

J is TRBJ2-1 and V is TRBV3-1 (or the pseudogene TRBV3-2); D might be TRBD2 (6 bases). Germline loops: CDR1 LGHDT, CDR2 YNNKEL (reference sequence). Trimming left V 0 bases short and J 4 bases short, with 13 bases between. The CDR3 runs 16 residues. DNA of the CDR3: TGTGCCAGCAGCCAAGACCGGGACTGGCCATACAATGAGCAGTTCTTC. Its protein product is CASSQDRDWPYNEQFF.

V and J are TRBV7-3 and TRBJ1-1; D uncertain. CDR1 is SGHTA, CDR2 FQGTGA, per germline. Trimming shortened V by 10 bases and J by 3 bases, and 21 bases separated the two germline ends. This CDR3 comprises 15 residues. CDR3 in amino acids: CATCLMGVKDTEAFF. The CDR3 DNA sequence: TGTGCCACATGTCTAATGGGAGTAAAGGACACTGAAGCTTTCTTT.

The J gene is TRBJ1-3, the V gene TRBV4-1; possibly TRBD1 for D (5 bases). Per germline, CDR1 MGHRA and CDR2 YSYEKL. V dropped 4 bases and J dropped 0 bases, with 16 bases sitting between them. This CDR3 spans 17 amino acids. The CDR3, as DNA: TGCGCCAGCAGCCTCCAAGGGGCGTTGAGCTCTGGAAACACCATATATTTT. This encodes CASSLQGALSSGNTIYF.

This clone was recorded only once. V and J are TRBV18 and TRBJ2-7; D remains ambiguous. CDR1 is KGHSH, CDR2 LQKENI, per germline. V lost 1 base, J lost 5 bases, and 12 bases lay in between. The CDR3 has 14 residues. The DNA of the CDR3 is TGTGCCAGCTCACCACAAAATAGTCAGGACGAGCAGTACTTC. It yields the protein CASSPQNSQDEQYF.

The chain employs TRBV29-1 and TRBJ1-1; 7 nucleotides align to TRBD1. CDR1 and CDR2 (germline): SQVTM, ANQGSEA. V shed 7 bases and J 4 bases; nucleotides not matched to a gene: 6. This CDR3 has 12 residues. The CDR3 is CSAPRQGTEAFF. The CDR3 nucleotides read TGCAGCGCACCCAGACAGGGCACTGAAGCTTTCTTT.

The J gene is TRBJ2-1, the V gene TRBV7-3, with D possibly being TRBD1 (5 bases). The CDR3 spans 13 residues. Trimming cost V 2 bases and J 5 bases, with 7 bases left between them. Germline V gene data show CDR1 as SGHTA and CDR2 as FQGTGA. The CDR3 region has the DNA TGTGCCAGCAGCTTAGCAGGGAACAATGAGCAGTTCTTC. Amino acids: CASSLAGNNEQFF.

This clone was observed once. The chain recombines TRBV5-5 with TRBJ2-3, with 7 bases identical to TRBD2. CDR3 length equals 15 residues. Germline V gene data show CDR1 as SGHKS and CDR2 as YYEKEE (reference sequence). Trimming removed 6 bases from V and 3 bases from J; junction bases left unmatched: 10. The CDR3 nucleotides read TGTGCCAGCACCCCGGTGTGGGAGGGGACAGATACGCAGTATTTT. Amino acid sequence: CASTPVWEGTDTQYF. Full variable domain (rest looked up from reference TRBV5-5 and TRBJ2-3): DAGVTQSPTHLIKTRGQQVTLRCSPISGHKSVSWYQQVLGQGPQFIFQYYEKEERGRGNFPDRFSARQFPNYSSELNVNALLLGDSALYLCASTPVWEGTDTQYFGPGTRLTVL.

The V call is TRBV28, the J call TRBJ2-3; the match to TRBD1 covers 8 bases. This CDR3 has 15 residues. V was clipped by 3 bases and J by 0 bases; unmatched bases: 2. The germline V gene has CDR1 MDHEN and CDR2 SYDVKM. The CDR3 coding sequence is TGTGCCAGCAGTTTGGGGACAGGTAGCACAGATACGCAGTATTTT. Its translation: CASSLGTGSTDTQYF.

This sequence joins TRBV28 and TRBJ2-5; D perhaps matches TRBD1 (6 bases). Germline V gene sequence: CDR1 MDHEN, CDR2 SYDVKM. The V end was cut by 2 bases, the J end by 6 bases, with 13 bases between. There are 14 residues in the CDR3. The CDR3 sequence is CASSLGQSVKTQYF. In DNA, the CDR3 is TGTGCCAGCAGTTTAGGACAGAGCGTGAAGACCCAGTACTTC.

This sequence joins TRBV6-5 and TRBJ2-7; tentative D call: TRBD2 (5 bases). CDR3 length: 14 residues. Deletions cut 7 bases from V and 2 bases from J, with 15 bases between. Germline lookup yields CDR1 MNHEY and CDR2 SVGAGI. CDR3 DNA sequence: TGTGCCAGCAAGCCGACGGGGTTTCCCTACGAGCAGTACTTC. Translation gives CASKPTGFPYEQYF.

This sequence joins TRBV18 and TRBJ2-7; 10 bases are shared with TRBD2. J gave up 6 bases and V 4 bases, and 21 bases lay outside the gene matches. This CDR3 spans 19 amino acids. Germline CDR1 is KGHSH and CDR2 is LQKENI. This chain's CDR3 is CASSRQASKAGGPLGEQYF. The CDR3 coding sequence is TGTGCCAGCTCACGACAGGCCTCTAAAGCGGGAGGGCCCTTGGGCGAGCAGTACTTC.

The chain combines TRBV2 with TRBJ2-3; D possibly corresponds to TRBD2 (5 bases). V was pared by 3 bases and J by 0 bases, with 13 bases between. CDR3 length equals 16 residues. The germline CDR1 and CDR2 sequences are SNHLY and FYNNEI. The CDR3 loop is CASSDDGRTSTDTQYF. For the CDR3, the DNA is TGTGCCAGCAGTGATGACGGGCGGACTAGCACAGATACGCAGTATTTT.

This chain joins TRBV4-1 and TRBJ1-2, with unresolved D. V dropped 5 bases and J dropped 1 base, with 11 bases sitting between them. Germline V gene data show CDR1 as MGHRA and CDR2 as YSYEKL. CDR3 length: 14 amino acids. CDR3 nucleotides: TGCGCCAGCAGCTCCCGCGTGGTTAACTATGGCTACACCTTC. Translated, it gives CASSSRVVNYGYTF.

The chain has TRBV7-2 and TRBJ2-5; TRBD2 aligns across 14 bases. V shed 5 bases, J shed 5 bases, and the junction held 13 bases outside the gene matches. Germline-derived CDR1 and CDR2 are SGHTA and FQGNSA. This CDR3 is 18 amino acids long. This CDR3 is CASSHGLAGGPGGETQYF. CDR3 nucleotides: TGTGCCAGCAGCCACGGACTAGCGGGAGGACCGGGGGGCGAGACCCAGTACTTC.

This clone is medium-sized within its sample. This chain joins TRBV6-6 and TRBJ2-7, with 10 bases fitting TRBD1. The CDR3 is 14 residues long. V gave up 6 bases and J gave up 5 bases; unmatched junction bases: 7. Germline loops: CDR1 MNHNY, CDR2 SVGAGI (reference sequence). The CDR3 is CASSPGQGTHEQYF. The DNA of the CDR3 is TGTGCCAGCAGCCCGGGACAGGGGACCCACGAGCAGTACTTC.

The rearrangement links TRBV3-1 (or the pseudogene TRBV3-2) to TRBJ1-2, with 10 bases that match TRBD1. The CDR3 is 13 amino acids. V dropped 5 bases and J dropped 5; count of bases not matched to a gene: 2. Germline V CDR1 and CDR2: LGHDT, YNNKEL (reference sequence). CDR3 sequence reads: CASSEGQGYGYTF. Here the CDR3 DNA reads TGTGCCAGCAGCGAGGGACAGGGGTATGGCTACACCTTC.

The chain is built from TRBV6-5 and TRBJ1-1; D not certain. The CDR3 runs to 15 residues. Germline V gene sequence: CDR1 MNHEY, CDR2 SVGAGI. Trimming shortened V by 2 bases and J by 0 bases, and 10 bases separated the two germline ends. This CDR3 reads CASSYGGQMNTEAFF. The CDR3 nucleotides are TGTGCCAGCAGTTACGGAGGGCAGATGAACACTGAAGCTTTCTTT.

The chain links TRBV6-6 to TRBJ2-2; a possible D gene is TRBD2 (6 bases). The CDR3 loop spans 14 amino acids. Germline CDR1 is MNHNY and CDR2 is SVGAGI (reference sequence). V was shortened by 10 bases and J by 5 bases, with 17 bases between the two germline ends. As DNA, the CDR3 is TGTGCCATCTACGCGGGGAAACAGACCGGGGAGCTGTTTTTT. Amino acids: CAIYAGKQTGELFF.

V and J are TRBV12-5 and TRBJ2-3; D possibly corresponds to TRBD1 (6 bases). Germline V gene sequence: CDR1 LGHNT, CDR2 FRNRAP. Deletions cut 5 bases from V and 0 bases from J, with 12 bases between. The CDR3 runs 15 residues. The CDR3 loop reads CASGRSGQSTDTQYF. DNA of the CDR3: TGTGCTAGTGGTAGATCGGGACAAAGCACAGATACGCAGTATTTT.

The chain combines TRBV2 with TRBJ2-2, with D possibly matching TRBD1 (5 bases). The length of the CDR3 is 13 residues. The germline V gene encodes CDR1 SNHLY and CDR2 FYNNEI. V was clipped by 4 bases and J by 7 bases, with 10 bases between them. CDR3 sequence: CASSVGEVGELFF. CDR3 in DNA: TGTGCCAGCAGTGTAGGGGAAGTCGGGGAGCTGTTTTTT. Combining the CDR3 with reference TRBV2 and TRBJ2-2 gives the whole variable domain EPEVTQTPSHQVTQMGQEVILRCVPISNHLYFYWYRQILGQKVEFLVSFYNNEISEKSEIFDDQFSVERPDGSNFTLKIRSTKLEDSAMYFCASSVGEVGELFFGEGSRLTVL.

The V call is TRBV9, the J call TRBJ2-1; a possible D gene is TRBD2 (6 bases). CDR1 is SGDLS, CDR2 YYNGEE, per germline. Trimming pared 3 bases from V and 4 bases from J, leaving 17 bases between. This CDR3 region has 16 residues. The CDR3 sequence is CASSASGTPKYNEQFF. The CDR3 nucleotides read TGTGCCAGCAGCGCTTCCGGGACTCCAAAGTACAATGAGCAGTTCTTC. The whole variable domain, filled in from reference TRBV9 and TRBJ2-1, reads DSGVTQTPKHLITATGQRVTLRCSPRSGDLSVYWYQQSLDQGLQFLIQYYNGEERAKGNILERFSAQQFPDLHSELNLSSLELGDSALYFCASSASGTPKYNEQFFGPGTRLTVL.

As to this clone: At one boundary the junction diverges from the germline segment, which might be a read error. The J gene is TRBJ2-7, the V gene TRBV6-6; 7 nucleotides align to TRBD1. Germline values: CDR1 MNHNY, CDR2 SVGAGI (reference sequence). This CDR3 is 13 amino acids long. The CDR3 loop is CASSGQARNERYF. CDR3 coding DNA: TGTGCCAGCAGTGGACAGGCGCGGAACGAGCGGTACTTC.

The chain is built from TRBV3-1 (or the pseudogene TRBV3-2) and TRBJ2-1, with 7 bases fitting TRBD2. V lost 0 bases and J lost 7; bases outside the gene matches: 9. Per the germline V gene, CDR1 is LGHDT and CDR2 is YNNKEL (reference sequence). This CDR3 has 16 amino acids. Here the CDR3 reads CASSQDPAGKINEQFF. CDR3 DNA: TGTGCCAGCAGCCAAGATCCAGCGGGAAAGATTAATGAGCAGTTCTTC.